These T cell receptor beta chains were read from a single sample in a study of blood T cell repertoires in COVID-19. Assay: immunoSEQ multiplex PCR; the TCRdb copy retains only in-frame clones and omits some. This table holds under 300,000 clones, roughly 84% found once. Sequencing was done on a sample of peripheral blood. These receptors originate from a man between 35 and 55 years old who had recovered from COVID-19. The CDR3 runs from the conserved cysteine through the conserved F or W. The D gene is left open where the match is weak. Part of the rows lack a size; the others show once, few, many or a class for expanded clones.

v_gene	abundance	d_gene	j_gene	CDR3nt	CDR3aa
TRBV19	.	TRBD2	TRBJ2-7	TGTGCCAGTAGTACACTAGCGGGAGGACAGCAGTACTTC	CASSTLAGGQQYF
TRBV1	.	.	TRBJ2-5	TGCACCAGCAGCCAAGAAACGGACCAAGAGACCCAGTACTTC	CTSSQETDQETQYF
TRBV2	.	TRBD1	TRBJ1-5	TGTGCCAGCAGTGGGGACAGGGGGCCCAATCAGCCCCAGCATTTT	CASSGDRGPNQPQHF
TRBV30	.	.	TRBJ1-1	TGTGCCTGGACTTCAGAGAACACTGAAGCTTTCTTT	CAWTSENTEAFF
TRBV4-1	.	.	TRBJ1-1	TGCGCCAGCAGCCAAGAGCAGGGTGGCACAGAAGCTTTCTTT	CASSQEQGGTEAFF
TRBV5-4	.	TRBD2	TRBJ2-1	TGTGCCAGCAGCTTGGATAGCGGGGGGGCTCGGTTCTTC	CASSLDSGGARFF
TRBV30	few	.	TRBJ1-4	TGTGCCTTAATGAGGAATGAAAAACTGTTTTTT	CALMRNEKLFF
TRBV5-4	.	.	TRBJ1-2	TGTGCCAGCAGCGCGACAGCTAACTATGGCTACACCTTC	CASSATANYGYTF
TRBV5-1	.	TRBD2	TRBJ2-1	TGCGCCAGCAGAGAACTAGCGGGAGTTTACCAGGAGCAGTTCTTC	CASRELAGVYQEQFF
TRBV19	.	.	TRBJ1-1	TGTGCCAGTAGTATAGGGGCGGGGAACACTGAAGCTTTCTTT	CASSIGAGNTEAFF
TRBV7-6	.	.	TRBJ2-5	TGTGCCAGCAGCTTAGTAGGCCTCAAGGGGCAAGAGACCCAGTACTTC	CASSLVGLKGQETQYF
TRBV10-3	many	.	TRBJ1-2	TGTGCCATCAGTGATGGCACATATGGCTACACCTTC	CAISDGTYGYTF
TRBV6-5	few	.	TRBJ1-5	TGTGCCAGCACCACGGGAGGGGCGAGCCAGCCCCAGCATTTT	CASTTGGASQPQHF
TRBV5-1	few	TRBD1	TRBJ1-2	TGCGCCAGCAGAGCCGGACAGGGTACGGCTAACTATGGCTACACCTTC	CASRAGQGTANYGYTF
TRBV10-1	.	TRBD1	TRBJ2-3	TGCGCCAGCAGTCCTGGACAGGGGGCGGCGCAGTATTTT	CASSPGQGAAQYF
TRBV4-3	.	.	TRBJ1-2	TGCGCCAGCAGCCAATCAGCCCAGGCTAACTATGGCTACACCTTC	CASSQSAQANYGYTF
TRBV3-1/TRBV3-2	.	.	TRBJ1-1	TGTGCCAGCAGCCGGACGGGGGGCTATTTGAACACTGAAGCTTTCTTT	CASSRTGGYLNTEAFF
TRBV30	few	.	TRBJ1-2	TGTGCCTGGAGTGTCGGGGACTGGTTTGGCTACACCTTC	CAWSVGDWFGYTF
TRBV6-5	.	.	TRBJ2-3	TGTGCCAGCAGTAAACAGGGAGCTAGTGTTGATACGCAGTATTTT	CASSKQGASVDTQYF
TRBV7-7	once	TRBD1	TRBJ2-7	TGTGCTAGCAGCTCAGGACAGGGGGCCGCCTACGAGCAGTACTTC	CASSSGQGAAYEQYF
TRBV6-5	.	TRBD1	TRBJ1-4	TGTGCCTCCGGACAGGGGGGTTTTAGGGGTGAAAAACTGTTTTTT	CASGQGGFRGEKLFF
TRBV12-5	.	.	TRBJ1-1	TGTGCTAGTGGTTTGTGGAGGGTAGAAGCTTTCTTT	CASGLWRVEAFF
TRBV5-4	.	TRBD1	TRBJ2-7	TGTGCCAGCAGCATAAAAGGGACAGGGGGCGAGCAGTACTTC	CASSIKGTGGEQYF
TRBV11-3	.	.	TRBJ1-2	TGTGCCAGCAGCCCTTTTCAGGGATCAAATGGCTACACCTTC	CASSPFQGSNGYTF